This TCR beta chain was recorded in a study of blood T cell repertoires in COVID-19. Clones were sequenced by immunoSEQ multiplex PCR, and TCRdb holds only the in-frame ones, with some missing. The profile shows about 260,000 clones, around nine tenths of them singletons. Per the germline V gene, CDR1 is MNHEY and CDR2 is SVGAGI. The V gene lost 4 bases and the J gene lost 2 bases, with 11 bases spanning the gap. The CDR3 runs 15 residues. What was sequenced was peripheral blood. The rearrangement uses TRBV6-5 and TRBJ2-2, with D possibly being TRBD1 (6 bases). The sequence came from a man in his forties with active or convalescent COVID-19. The CDR3 reads CASSFRTANTGELFF. DNA of the CDR3: TGTGCCAGCAGTTTTCGGACAGCCAACACCGGGGAGCTGTTTTTT.